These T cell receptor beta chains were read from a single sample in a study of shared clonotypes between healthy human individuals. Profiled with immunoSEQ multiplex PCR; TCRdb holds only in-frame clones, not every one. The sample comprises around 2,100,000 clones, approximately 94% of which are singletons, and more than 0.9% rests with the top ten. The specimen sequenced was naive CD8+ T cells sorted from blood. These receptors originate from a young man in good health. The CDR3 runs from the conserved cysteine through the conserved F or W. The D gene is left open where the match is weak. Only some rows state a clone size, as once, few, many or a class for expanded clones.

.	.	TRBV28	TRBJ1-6	CASARDSENSPLHF	TGTGCCAGCGCCCGGGACTCGGAAAATTCACCCCTCCACTTT
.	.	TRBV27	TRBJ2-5	CASSLAGPETQYF	TGTGCCAGCAGTTTAGCAGGGCCAGAGACCCAGTACTTC
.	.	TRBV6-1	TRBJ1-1	CASSDLGGQGEAFF	TGTGCCAGCAGTGACCTCGGCGGACAAGGTGAAGCTTTCTTT
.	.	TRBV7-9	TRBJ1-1	CASSLAAELNTEAFF	TGTGCCAGCAGCTTAGCGGCAGAGTTGAACACTGAAGCTTTCTTT
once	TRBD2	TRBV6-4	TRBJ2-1	CASSASSGSGHEQFF	TGTGCCAGCAGTGCCTCTAGCGGGAGCGGACATGAGCAGTTCTTC
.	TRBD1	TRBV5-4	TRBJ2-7	CASSSSGTGDNEQYF	TGTGCCAGCAGCTCCTCAGGGACAGGGGACAACGAGCAGTACTTC
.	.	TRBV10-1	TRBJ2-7	CTPLGRGYTYEQYF	TGCACGCCTTTGGGCAGGGGATACACCTACGAGCAGTACTTC
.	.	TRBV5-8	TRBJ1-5	CASSLGGGNQPQHF	TGTGCCAGCAGCTTGGGGGGGGGCAATCAGCCCCAGCATTTT
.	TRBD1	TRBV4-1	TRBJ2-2	CASSDSQGVGSGELFF	TGCGCCAGCAGCGACAGTCAGGGGGTGGGATCCGGGGAGCTGTTTTTT
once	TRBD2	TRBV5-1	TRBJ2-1	CASRGLAGGPHEQFF	TGCGCCAGCAGAGGACTAGCGGGGGGCCCGCATGAGCAGTTCTTC
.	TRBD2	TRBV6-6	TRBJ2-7	CASRAGGAYEQYF	TGTGCCAGCCGGGCGGGAGGAGCCTACGAGCAGTACTTC
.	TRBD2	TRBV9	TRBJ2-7	CASSSLAANEQYF	TGTGCCAGCAGCTCGCTAGCGGCCAACGAGCAGTACTTC
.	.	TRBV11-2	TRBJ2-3	CASSLVGRTDTQYF	TGTGCCAGCAGCTTAGTCGGGCGCACAGATACGCAGTATTTT